The source of this T cell receptor beta chain is a study of shared clonotypes between healthy human individuals. Whole-study results and caveats: Relative to clonotypes present in all four donors, those not shared had lower generation probabilities. In general, naive subsets displayed greater estimated richness than memory subsets did.

The assay was immunoSEQ multiplex PCR, and TCRdb's table has in-frame clones only and misses some. The sample has approximately 2.1 million clones; just over 90% are singletons. Germline-derived CDR1 and CDR2 are LGHNA and YSLEER. V lost 5 bases to trimming and J lost 6 bases, with 22 bases between them. The CDR3 covers 16 residues. This clone was found a few times. Its antigen is not identified. The specimen was naive CD4+ T cells from PBMCs. Regarding subset: CD45RA+ positively selected. This clonotype was sampled from a man younger than 30 in good health. Some clones in this sample may be carry-over from other donors' samples. The V gene is TRBV4-3, the J gene TRBJ1-1; weak D call: TRBD1 (6 bases). In DNA form, the CDR3 reads TGCGCCAGCAGCGCGCGGATGGTGGGGGCGCGTGCTGAAGCTTTCTTT. Its protein is CASSARMVGARAEAFF.